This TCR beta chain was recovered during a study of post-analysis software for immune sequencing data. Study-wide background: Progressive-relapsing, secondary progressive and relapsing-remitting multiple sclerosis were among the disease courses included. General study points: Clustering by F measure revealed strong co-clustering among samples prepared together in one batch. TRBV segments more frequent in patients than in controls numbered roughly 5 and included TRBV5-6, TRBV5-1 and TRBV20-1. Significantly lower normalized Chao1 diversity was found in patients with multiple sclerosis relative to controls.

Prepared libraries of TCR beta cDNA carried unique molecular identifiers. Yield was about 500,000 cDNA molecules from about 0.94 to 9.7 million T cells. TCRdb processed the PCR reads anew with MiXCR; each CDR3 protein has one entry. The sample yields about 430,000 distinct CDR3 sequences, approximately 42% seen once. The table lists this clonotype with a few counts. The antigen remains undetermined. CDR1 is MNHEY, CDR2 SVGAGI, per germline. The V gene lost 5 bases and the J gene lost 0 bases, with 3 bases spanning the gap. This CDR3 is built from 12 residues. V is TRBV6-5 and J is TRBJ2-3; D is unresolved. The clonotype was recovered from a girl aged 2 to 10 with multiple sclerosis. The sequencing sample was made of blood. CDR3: CASSGSTDTQYF. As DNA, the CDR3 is TGTGCCAGCAGTGGCAGCACAGATACGCAGTATTTT.